This TCR beta chain was documented in a study of blood T cell repertoires in COVID-19. Looking at the study overall: Researchers got acute and convalescent COVID-19 samples from the United States, Italy and Spain. The analysed material was cDNA or gDNA that came from T cells, B-cell-depleted T cells, or PBMCs.

V shed 7 bases and J 12 bases; nucleotides not matched to a gene: 10. The CDR3 totals 14 residues. Germline V gives CDR1 MNHEY, CDR2 SMNVEV (reference sequence). Original data processing: Scientists estimated how many nucleated cells there were by amplifying reference gene primers. Sequenced by immunoSEQ multiplex PCR; TCRdb stores in-frame clones only, minus some. Clone size and V and J calls were adopted from that table, with D and trimming inferred from the DNA. The sample carries under 80,000 clones, around 81% recorded once. This sequence was found in a man in his sixties or seventies with acute or convalescent COVID-19. The chain carries TRBV27 and TRBJ2-1; 12 bases fit TRBD2. The sequenced sample was peripheral blood. The CDR3 loop reads CASTGLAGGLRQFF. CDR3 coding DNA: TGTGCCAGCACCGGCCTAGCGGGGGGGCTTAGGCAGTTCTTC.